Following are 22 T cell receptor beta chains from one sample sequenced in a study of blood T cells in healthy people across ages. For the second PCR, which ran for 7 to 11 cycles, a sample-barcoded 5' primer and a J-beta primer mix were used. TCRdb used MiXCR to reprocess the 5' RACE reads, holding one entry per CDR3 protein. The sample has around 600,000 distinct CDR3 sequences, less than 60% seen once. The material sequenced was blood. The receptors were sampled from an older man in good health.

This sequence joins TRBV12-3 or TRBV12-4 and TRBJ1-4; possible D gene TRBD1, 6 bases. Trimming cost V 2 bases and J 8 bases, with 15 bases left between them. This CDR3 is built from 15 residues. CDR3 loop: CASSLSGGIREKLFF. The CDR3, as DNA: TGTGCCAGCAGTTTAAGCGGGGGCATTCGAGAAAAACTGTTTTTT.

Comment on this clonotype: It may be a read error: a sequence one base away is much more abundant. The rearrangement joins TRBV6-5 to TRBJ2-1; D possibly uses TRBD1 or TRBD2 (5 bases each). Germline-derived CDR1 and CDR2 are MNHEY and SVGAGI. Trimming removed 6 bases at V and 4 bases at J, with 19 bases between. The CDR3 runs to 16 residues. The CDR3: CASRTTGRAVYNEQFF. CDR3 in DNA: TGTGCCAGCAGAACCACGGGACGAGCGGTGTACAATGAGCAGTTCTTC.

The J gene is TRBJ2-3, the V gene TRBV4-1; no definite D call. Trimming removed 4 bases from V and 4 bases from J, with 15 bases in between. The V gene's germline CDR1 is MGHRA and CDR2 YSYEKL. This CDR3 spans 15 amino acids. CDR3 in DNA: TGCGCCAGCAGCCTTCAGTATGCCTTTTCAGATACGCAGTATTTT. It codes for CASSLQYAFSDTQYF.

CDR3 sequence: CSARDTWSSYEQYF. The CDR3 DNA follows: TGCAGTGCTAGAGACACCTGGAGCTCCTACGAGCAGTACTTC. The chain recombines TRBV20-1 with TRBJ2-7; D gene ambiguous. Germline V gene sequence: CDR1 DFQATT, CDR2 SNEGSKA (reference sequence). Trimming left V 0 bases short and J 0 bases short, with 9 bases between. The CDR3 spans 14 residues.

The chain is built from TRBV28 and TRBJ2-1; 7 bases are shared with TRBD2. Losses at the gene ends were 6 bases for V and 8 bases for J; bases not matched to a gene: 13. Germline CDR1 and CDR2: MDHEN and SYDVKM. This CDR3 has 15 amino acids. CDR3 sequence: CASRGSGRETYEQFF. The CDR3 nucleotides read TGTGCCAGCAGGGGCTCTGGGCGGGAGACTTATGAGCAGTTCTTC. Variable domain in full (rest from reference TRBV28 and TRBJ2-1): DVKVTQSSRYLVKRTGEKVFLECVQDMDHENMFWYRQDPGLGLRLIYFSYDVKMKEKGDIPEGYSVSREKKERFSLILESASTNQTSMYLCASRGSGRETYEQFFGPGTRLTVL.

The chain combines TRBV25-1 with TRBJ1-2; D might be TRBD1 (5 bases). V was trimmed by 3 bases and J by 1 base, leaving 15 bases between them. CDR3 length equals 16 residues. From germline, CDR1 is MGHDK and CDR2 SYGVNS. The CDR3 region has the DNA TGTGCCAGCAGTGAGATCGGGACCCTTAGTAACTATGGCTACACCTTC. Translated: CASSEIGTLSNYGYTF.

In its sample, this clonotype was seen many times. This rearrangement joins TRBV7-2 to TRBJ1-5; possibly TRBD1 for D (6 bases). The V gene's germline CDR1 is SGHTA and CDR2 FQGNSA. CDR3 size: 15 residues. V lost 1 base and J lost 3, with 10 bases in between. CDR3 amino acids: CASSLERGVNQPQHF. The CDR3 DNA is TGTGCCAGCAGCTTAGAGAGGGGGGTCAATCAGCCCCAGCATTTT.

J is TRBJ2-1 and V is TRBV7-3; 10 positions agree with TRBD2. Trimming at V came to 5 bases and at J to 8 bases, leaving 6 bases not matched to a gene. Germline V gene sequence: CDR1 SGHTA, CDR2 FQGTGA. The CDR3 has 14 residues. The CDR3 DNA sequence: TGTGCCAGCAGCGTCACTAGCGGGAAGGATGAGCAGTTCTTC. Its translation is CASSVTSGKDEQFF.

The V and J genes are TRBV30 and TRBJ2-3, with D unresolved. Germline CDR1 is GTSNPN and CDR2 is SVGIG (reference sequence). The CDR3 sequence is 13 residues long. Trimming stripped 1 base from V and 14 bases from J, with 19 bases between. CDR3 in amino acids: CAWSDQTRNPRYF. Written as DNA, the CDR3 is TGTGCCTGGAGTGATCAGACCCGAAACCCAAGGTATTTT. The full variable domain, completed using reference TRBV30 and TRBJ2-3, is SQTIHQWPATLVQPVGSPLSLECTVEGTSNPNLYWYRQAAGRGLQLLFYSVGIGQISSEVPQNLSASRPQDRQFILSSKKLLLSDSGFYLCAWSDQTRNPRYFGPGTRLTVL.

The genes are TRBV7-2 and TRBJ1-2; D is possibly TRBD1 (6 bases). Germline loops: CDR1 SGHTA, CDR2 FQGNSA. The CDR3 contains 15 residues. V lost 5 bases, J lost 6 bases, and 19 bases lay in between. In DNA form, the CDR3 reads TGTGCCAGCAGCGACACGTGGGGGCGCCTTAATGGCTACACCTTC. It encodes CASSDTWGRLNGYTF.

This clonotype was found a few times. This chain connects TRBV12-3 or TRBV12-4 to TRBJ2-3, with 10 bases aligning to TRBD2. V shed 7 bases, J shed 6 bases, and the junction held 4 bases outside the gene matches. The CDR3 has 13 residues. In nucleotides, the CDR3 is TGTGCCAGCACAAGAGCGGGGGGGGATACGCAGTATTTT. It encodes CASTRAGGDTQYF.

The rearrangement joins TRBV28 to TRBJ2-7; D is perhaps TRBD1 or TRBD2 (5 bases each). TRBJ2-5 matches the DNA end more closely, so the J call is doubtful. Germline V gives CDR1 MDHEN, CDR2 SYDVKM. This CDR3 contains 15 residues. The CDR3 loop reads CASSLLGVGSGTQYF. DNA of the CDR3: TGTGCCAGCAGTTTGTTGGGGGTGGGATCGGGGACCCAGTACTTC.

This chain connects TRBV30 to TRBJ1-2, with D uncertain. Per germline, CDR1 GTSNPN and CDR2 SVGIG (reference sequence). The CDR3 length is 16 residues. V was trimmed by 0 bases and J by 6 bases, leaving 20 bases between them. CDR3 loop: CAWSVPSVSVENGYTF. As DNA, the CDR3 is TGTGCCTGGAGTGTACCCTCGGTTTCAGTCGAAAATGGCTACACCTTC. Based on the CDR3 plus reference TRBV30 and TRBJ1-2, the full variable domain is SQTIHQWPATLVQPVGSPLSLECTVEGTSNPNLYWYRQAAGRGLQLLFYSVGIGQISSEVPQNLSASRPQDRQFILSSKKLLLSDSGFYLCAWSVPSVSVENGYTFGSGTRLTVV.

The chain is built from TRBV2 and TRBJ1-1, with D unclear. The CDR3 sequence is 13 residues long. Germline values: CDR1 SNHLY, CDR2 FYNNEI. The V end lost 6 bases, the J end lost 8 bases, and 16 bases lay between the germline ends. For the CDR3, the DNA is TGTGCCAGCAGCCCAGAGGTCGGTTTCGAAGCTTTCTTT. It codes for CASSPEVGFEAFF.

This chain joins TRBV14 and TRBJ2-1, with TRBD2 matching 7 bases. The CDR3 is 14 amino acids. Trimming at V came to 3 bases and at J to 10 bases, leaving 9 bases not matched to a gene. Per the germline V gene, CDR1 is SGHDN and CDR2 is FVKESK. The CDR3, as DNA: TGTGCCAGCAGCCAGAGGATCGCTAGCGGAGAGCAGTTCTTC. Residues: CASSQRIASGEQFF.

V gene TRBV7-6 combines with J gene TRBJ1-4, with D possibly TRBD1 on 6 matching bases. The CDR3 is 15 residues long. The germline V gene encodes CDR1 SGHVS and CDR2 FNYEAQ. Deletions cut 6 bases from V and 5 bases from J, with 16 bases between. The CDR3 DNA follows: TGTGCCAGCAGTACGAACAGGGTGGGAAATGAAAAACTGTTTTTT. Amino acid sequence: CASSTNRVGNEKLFF.

This sequence joins TRBV7-2 and TRBJ2-7, with D perhaps TRBD2 (7 bases). This CDR3 is 16 amino acids long. Trimming stripped 0 bases from V and 3 bases from J, with 15 bases between. The germline CDR1 and CDR2 sequences are SGHTA and FQGNSA. The CDR3 protein is CASSLAGAGHFYEQYF. DNA of the CDR3: TGTGCCAGCAGCTTAGCTGGAGCGGGACACTTCTACGAGCAGTACTTC.

This clonotype was recorded many times. The V call is TRBV6-2 or TRBV6-3, the J call TRBJ1-2; no definite D call. There are 17 residues in the CDR3. CDR1 is MNHEY and CDR2 is SVGEGT in the germline V gene. Trimming cost V 0 bases and J 0 bases, with 14 bases left between them. Here the CDR3 reads CASSYSLGGGANYGYTF. CDR3 sequence (DNA): TGTGCCAGCAGTTACTCTCTCGGCGGCGGAGCTAACTATGGCTACACCTTC.

This clonotype was seen a handful of times. The J gene is TRBJ2-1, the V gene TRBV20-1; the match to TRBD2 covers 16 bases. Germline V CDR1 and CDR2: DFQATT, SNEGSKA (reference sequence). V was pared by 0 bases and J by 8 bases, with 7 bases of the junction left unmatched. This CDR3 contains 17 residues. This chain's CDR3 is CSARDGTSGRAVHEQFF. CDR3 in DNA: TGCAGTGCTAGAGATGGGACTAGCGGGAGGGCGGTCCATGAGCAGTTCTTC.

This chain links TRBV6-2 or TRBV6-3 with TRBJ2-1; 10 positions agree with TRBD1. Germline trimming cut 6 bases from V and 4 bases from J; bases unmatched to any gene: 6. Germline V gene data show CDR1 as MNHEY and CDR2 as SVGEGT. There are 15 residues in the CDR3. The CDR3 nucleotides read TGTGCCAGCAGCCAGGACAGGGGGAGATACAATGAGCAGTTCTTC. It encodes CASSQDRGRYNEQFF.

The V and J genes are TRBV29-1 and TRBJ2-5; perhaps TRBD1 as D (6 bases). Germline V gene data show CDR1 as SQVTM and CDR2 as ANQGSEA. The length of the CDR3 is 13 residues. V was trimmed by 3 bases and J by 7 bases, leaving 15 bases between them. In DNA form, the CDR3 reads TGCAGCGTTGATAGTCCAGGGGTCAGGACCCAGTACTTC. This translates into CSVDSPGVRTQYF.

This chain joins TRBV29-1 and TRBJ2-3; 8 bases line up with TRBD2. The germline V gene encodes CDR1 SQVTM and CDR2 ANQGSEA. The CDR3 consists of 14 residues. V was clipped by 8 bases and J by 0 bases; unmatched bases: 7. DNA of the CDR3: TGCAGCACATTGGGCGGGAGGAGCACAGATACGCAGTATTTT. Its translation is CSTLGGRSTDTQYF.